This T cell receptor beta chain was sequenced during a study of T cell repertoires in cytomegalovirus infection. Study in general: The authors relied on CMV epitopes, both recently identified HLA-C-restricted and well-studied HLA-B-restricted.

As concerns this clonotype: What it recognizes is unknown.

The CDR3 spans 16 residues. The V end lost 5 bases, the J end lost 4 bases, and 20 bases lay between the germline ends. Germline CDR1 and CDR2: MNHEY and SMNVEV (reference sequence). A single record per CDR3 protein comes from TCRdb applying MiXCR to the reads. The sample holds about a million distinct CDR3 sequences, roughly 30% seen once. Findings and caveats of the study: HLA-C-restricted CMV-specific TCR beta clonotypes prevailed in the ex vivo response.

This clonotype was obtained from a human donor in good health (CMV status not recorded). Some clones in this sample may be carry-over from other donors' samples. The V call is TRBV27, the J call TRBJ2-5; a possible D gene is TRBD1 (5 bases). This specimen was cultured CD8+ T cells from PBMCs, taken from culture after CMV antigen stimulation. CDR3 loop: CASSVSGGRATETQYF. The CDR3 DNA follows: TGTGCCAGCAGTGTCTCCGGTGGCAGGGCCACAGAGACCCAGTACTTC.